One T cell receptor (beta chain) is described in this entry. The antigen remains undetermined. The source of the sample is a study of identical twins. Study conclusions and caveats: Invariant populations such as MAIT and iNKT cells could partly muddle zero-insertion analyses. Models underestimated TCR alpha sharing (out-of-frame) in monozygotic twins.

V was cut by 0 bases and J by 0 bases, with 12 bases left in between. Germline lookup yields CDR1 DFQATT and CDR2 SNEGSKA (reference sequence). The CDR3 has 16 amino acids. Unique molecular identifiers were in the cDNA, with template-switch universal primer binding. MiXCR was run by TCRdb on the 5' RACE reads, yielding one entry per CDR3 protein. The sample lists approximately 280,000 distinct CDR3 sequences, more than 6.5% occurring once. The data were also submitted as part of a second study, on yellow fever vaccine responses in identical twins.

The sequenced material came from memory (CD45RO+) T cells sorted from blood. This TCR was sampled from a woman between 18 and 30 years old in good health. The chain links TRBV20-1 to TRBJ2-1; D gene uncertain. The CDR3 DNA follows: TGCAGTGCTAGAGATCTTGGGTACCTCTCCTACAATGAGCAGTTCTTC. The encoded protein is CSARDLGYLSYNEQFF.